Presented here are 6 T cell receptor beta chains from one specimen sequenced in a study of blood T cell repertoires in COVID-19. TCRdb keeps only in-frame clones here, not all; method: immunoSEQ multiplex PCR. The sample lists around 100,000 clones, about 80% occurring once. Material: peripheral blood. All receptors come from an older woman with acute or convalescent COVID-19.

CDR3 in DNA: TGTGCCAGCAGTTACTCACAGGACCTTTGGGAAGCTTTCTTT. Translation gives CASSYSQDLWEAFF. This rearrangement joins TRBV6-5 to TRBJ1-1; TRBD1 might be the D (5 bases). CDR1 and CDR2 from the germline V gene are MNHEY and SVGAGI. Trimming cost V 0 bases and J 8 bases, with 13 bases left between them. The CDR3 extends over 14 amino acids.

The chain links TRBV19 to TRBJ1-5, with D possibly matching TRBD1 (6 bases). CDR3 length equals 16 residues. CDR1 is LNHDA, CDR2 SQIVND, per germline (reference sequence). Trimming took 7 bases from V and 0 from J, leaving 16 bases between them. CDR3: CASNQGLFPSNQPQHF. CDR3 sequence (DNA): TGTGCCAGTAACCAGGGGCTATTCCCTAGCAATCAGCCCCAGCATTTT.

The chain combines TRBV7-2 with TRBJ2-1, with TRBD1 matching over 11 bases. Germline V gives CDR1 SGHTA, CDR2 FQGNSA. The CDR3 has 13 amino acids. V dropped 3 bases and J dropped 14; count of bases not matched to a gene: 6. The CDR3 sequence: CASSFGRTGGEFF. The CDR3, as DNA: TGTGCCAGCAGCTTCGGTCGGACAGGGGGCGAGTTCTTC.

This chain links TRBV9 with TRBJ2-4; D not resolved. Trimming stripped 0 bases from V and 7 bases from J, with 8 bases between. Germline V CDR1 and CDR2: SGDLS, YYNGEE. The CDR3 is made up of 13 amino acids. The CDR3 DNA sequence: TGTGCCAGCAGCGTAGTCGGTAGCAACATTCAGTACTTC. It yields the protein CASSVVGSNIQYF.

The CDR3 sequence: CASQGANGTGDNLRYGYTF. The CDR3 nucleotides read TGTGCCTCGCAAGGGGCTAACGGGACAGGGGATAATCTTAGGTATGGCTACACCTTC. The rearrangement uses TRBV10-3 and TRBJ1-2, with TRBD1 matching over 10 bases. Per the germline V gene, CDR1 is ENHRY and CDR2 is SYGVKD. V shed 11 bases, J shed 5 bases, and the junction held 26 bases outside the gene matches. The CDR3 has 19 residues.

This clone showed up just a few times. The chain links TRBV6-1 to TRBJ1-2; 7 positions match TRBD1. The CDR3 runs to 13 residues. J gave up 13 bases and V 0 bases, and 8 bases lay outside the gene matches. The germline V gene has CDR1 MNHNS and CDR2 SASEGT. The CDR3 loop reads CASSEAGTALGTF. The CDR3 coding sequence is TGTGCCAGCAGTGAAGCTGGGACAGCCTTAGGCACCTTC.